The 17 T cell receptor beta chains below come from one sample, sequenced in a study of cytomegalovirus exposure and HLA in healthy donors (dated by TCRdb to between 2016 and 2019). The method behind the library was the immunoSEQ multiplex PCR assay. A mixture of 60 forward primers for TCR Vbeta segments and 13 reverse primers for TCR Jbeta segments was used in the multiplex PCR. TCRdb holds this immuneACCESS table with in-frame rearrangements only. Some clones are missing; in checked studies, unresolved V genes explain under half, and the rest has no known cause. A total of about 140,000 clones appear in this sample, around three quarters of them only once. Approximately 7% of the sample is taken by the ten largest. Sequenced input: PBMCs. The origin of the receptors is a man aged 35-49 years in good health and CMV-seropositive.

This clone was detected a few times. The chain couples TRBV6-1 to TRBJ1-2, with D possibly being TRBD1 (5 bases). Germline CDR1 and CDR2: MNHNS and SASEGT. The length of the CDR3 is 14 residues. V shed 9 bases and J shed 3 bases, with 17 bases lying between them. The CDR3, as DNA: TGTGCCAGTTGGAGGTCGGGGGACGACTATGGCTACACCTTC. It is translated as CASWRSGDDYGYTF.

This chain links TRBV19 with TRBJ1-1; tentatively, D is TRBD1 (5 bases). V lost 1 base, J lost 5 bases, and 11 bases lay in between. CDR1 is LNHDA, CDR2 SQIVND, per germline (reference sequence). The CDR3 consists of 14 residues. This CDR3 reads CASSIGGRGTEAFF. Written as DNA, the CDR3 is TGTGCCAGTAGTATAGGCGGACGGGGGACTGAAGCTTTCTTT.

The chain's CDR3 is CASTIGGGSYEQYF. CDR3 DNA: TGTGCCAGCACAATTGGCGGGGGCTCCTACGAGCAGTACTTC. The V and J genes are TRBV28 and TRBJ2-7; 7 nucleotides align to TRBD2. CDR3 length: 14 residues. Trimming removed 7 bases from V and 0 bases from J; junction bases left unmatched: 6. In germline, CDR1 is MDHEN, CDR2 SYDVKM.

The chain couples TRBV5-1 to TRBJ2-7; tentative D call: TRBD1 (5 bases). Germline-derived CDR1 and CDR2 are SGHRS and YFSETQ. The CDR3 runs 12 residues. The V gene lost 8 bases and the J gene lost 7 bases, with 16 bases spanning the gap. CDR3 region: CASRETAGEQYF. Written as DNA, the CDR3 is TGCGCCAGTCGTGAGACAGCTGGTGAGCAGTACTTC.

This rearrangement joins TRBV5-6 to TRBJ2-5, with D maybe TRBD1 (5 bases). The end of the DNA is better explained by TRBJ2-7, so the J call may be wrong. This CDR3 is built from 15 residues. Germline V CDR1 and CDR2: SGHDT, YYEEEE. Here the CDR3 reads CASSLWTRASYEQYF. The CDR3 DNA reads as TGTGCCAGCAGCCTGTGGACACGGGCCTCCTACGAGCAGTACTTC.

The DNA of the CDR3 is TGTGCCAGCAGTTCCTTTTCGGGGTACTATGGCTACACCTTC. This sequence encodes CASSSFSGYYGYTF. The rearrangement links TRBV6-5 to TRBJ1-2; D remains ambiguous. Germline loops: CDR1 MNHEY, CDR2 SVGAGI. The CDR3 sequence is 14 residues long. The V and J ends lost 4 bases and 3 bases respectively, with 12 bases between them.

This rearrangement joins TRBV5-4 to TRBJ1-3; D is ambiguous. Germline-derived CDR1 and CDR2 are SGHNT and YYREEE (reference sequence). CDR3 length: 18 residues. Trimming cost V 3 bases and J 0 bases, with 19 bases left between them. The CDR3: CASSWGGRSFGSGNTIYF. For the CDR3, the DNA is TGTGCCAGCAGCTGGGGAGGCAGGAGCTTCGGCTCTGGAAACACCATATATTTT.

V is TRBV6-6 and J is TRBJ1-6; 12 nucleotides align to TRBD1. CDR1 MNHNY and CDR2 SVGAGI come from the germline V gene (reference sequence). The V gene end was trimmed by 5 bases and the J gene end by 5 bases; junction bases not matched to a gene: 4. The CDR3 is 16 residues long. The CDR3 sequence: CASSRGQGANNSPLHF. CDR3 coding DNA: TGTGCCAGCAGTAGGGGACAGGGGGCGAATAATTCACCCCTCCACTTT.

This sequence joins TRBV19 and TRBJ1-5; 8 nucleotides agree with TRBD1. The germline CDR1 and CDR2 sequences are LNHDA and SQIVND (reference sequence). V was clipped by 7 bases and J by 2 bases; unmatched bases: 4. The CDR3 extends over 14 amino acids. The CDR3 is CASILTGGNQPQHF. The DNA for the CDR3 is TGTGCCAGTATCTTGACAGGGGGCAATCAGCCCCAGCATTTT.

The rearrangement joins TRBV2 to TRBJ2-5; perhaps TRBD2 as D (6 bases). Trimming cost V 8 bases and J 4 bases, with 11 bases left between them. The CDR3 is 12 residues long. From germline, CDR1 is SNHLY and CDR2 FYNNEI. CDR3 loop: CASGRYGETQYF. The CDR3 coding sequence is TGTGCCAGCGGGAGGTATGGAGAGACCCAGTACTTC. Drawing the rest from reference TRBV2 and TRBJ2-5, the complete variable domain is EPEVTQTPSHQVTQMGQEVILRCVPISNHLYFYWYRQILGQKVEFLVSFYNNEISEKSEIFDDQFSVERPDGSNFTLKIRSTKLEDSAMYFCASGRYGETQYFGPGTRLLVL.

This clone has a single count. J is TRBJ1-3 and V is TRBV6-1; no clear D gene. CDR1 and CDR2 (germline): MNHNS, SASEGT. Between the trimmed V and J ends, which lost 8 bases and 1 base, there was a span of 12 bases. This CDR3 region has 14 residues. The CDR3 region has the DNA TGTGCCAGCGGTTCCAGGACTTCTGGAAACACCATATATTTT. This sequence encodes CASGSRTSGNTIYF.

The V call is TRBV25-1, the J call TRBJ2-3; D is ambiguous. The CDR3 contains 14 residues. Germline lookup yields CDR1 MGHDK and CDR2 SYGVNS. Trimming stripped 3 bases from V and 6 bases from J, with 13 bases between. In DNA, the CDR3 is TGTGCCAGCAGTGATTTTGGCTTTACGGATACGCAGTATTTT. It encodes CASSDFGFTDTQYF.

The rearrangement joins TRBV29-1 to TRBJ1-5; 9 bases agree with TRBD1. CDR1 SQVTM and CDR2 ANQGSEA come from the germline V gene. Germline trimming cut 4 bases from V and 4 bases from J; bases unmatched to any gene: 8. This CDR3 contains 15 residues. Here the CDR3 reads CSVAAGTGFNQPQHF. CDR3 coding DNA: TGCAGCGTTGCGGCCGGGACAGGGTTTAATCAGCCCCAGCATTTT. Looking up the rest from reference TRBV29-1 and TRBJ1-5 gives the full variable domain: SAVISQKPSRDICQRGTSLTIQCQVDSQVTMMFWYRQQPGQSLTLIATANQGSEATYESGFVIDKFPISRPNLTFSTLTVSNMSPEDSSIYLCSVAAGTGFNQPQHFGDGTRLSIL.

As for this clone: This same CDR3 is encoded by further DNA sequences in the sample. The CDR3 sequence is CASSFGQLNTEAFF. Written as DNA, the CDR3 is TGTGCCAGCAGCTTCGGACAGTTGAACACTGAAGCTTTCTTT. The chain has TRBV11-2 and TRBJ1-1; D is possibly TRBD1 (6 bases). Trimming shortened V by 3 bases and J by 0 bases, and 8 bases separated the two germline ends. CDR3 length: 14 residues. Germline V lookup: CDR1 SGHAT, CDR2 FQNNGV.

This sequence joins TRBV28 and TRBJ1-5; weak D call: TRBD1 (6 bases). With 6 bases removed from V and 7 bases from J, the gap between germline ends came to 19 bases. Germline CDR1 MDHEN, CDR2 SYDVKM. The CDR3 consists of 15 residues. Written as DNA, the CDR3 is TGTGCCAGCAGCCTCCGGGACAACCTCGGACAGCCCCAGCATTTT. Translating gives CASSLRDNLGQPQHF.

This chain connects TRBV4-2 to TRBJ2-3, with TRBD2 matching 12 bases. CDR3 length: 18 residues. The germline V gene encodes CDR1 LGHNA and CDR2 YNFKEQ. The J segment lost 4 bases and the V segment lost 5 bases, leaving 13 bases of the junction unmatched. The CDR3 sequence is CASSGRLLAGGFSDTQYF. CDR3 in DNA: TGTGCCAGCAGCGGCCGTTTACTAGCGGGAGGTTTCTCAGATACGCAGTATTTT.

The chain joins TRBV7-8 to TRBJ1-2; unclear D gene. The CDR3 is 16 amino acids. Trimming removed 3 bases at V and 4 bases at J, with 18 bases between. Per germline, CDR1 SGHVS and CDR2 FQNEAQ. CDR3: CASSFPSTLTSYGYTF. CDR3 sequence (DNA): TGTGCCAGCAGCTTCCCGTCGACACTTACTAGCTATGGCTACACCTTC.